This T cell receptor beta chain appears in the sequencing data of a study of T cells in lung cancer brain metastases. Overall study findings and caveats: Few clones were shared between paired lesions (mean Morisita approximately 0.23); most were lesion-specific. The complete infiltrating T cell repertoire may not have been retrieved from FFPE.

With respect to this clone: Its specificity is not known.

The repertoire was sequenced with immunoSEQ multiplex PCR; TCRdb's copy has only in-frame clones and lacks some. The sample lists about 4,900 clones, roughly 84% seen once, with roughly 3% in the top ten. The CDR3 runs to 17 residues. The chain carries TRBV12-2 and TRBJ2-7; TRBD2, as called in the table, went unchecked against the DNA. TRBV12-2 counts as a pseudogene. The sequenced material came from tumor tissue from the primary lung tumor. The source is a woman aged 45-59 years with non-small cell lung cancer. CDR3 amino acids: CASRPGTSLVPYYEQYF. CDR3 in DNA: TGTGCAAGTCGCCCCGGTACCAGTCTAGTCCCTTATTACGAGCAGTACTTC.